These 7 T cell receptor beta chains share one sample of origin, sequenced in a study of regulatory T cells in long-lasting Graves disease. Combining iRepertoire HTBI primers with Arm-PCR of CDR3 regions, the authors built TCR beta libraries. TCRdb reprocessed the multiplex PCR reads via MiXCR and lists one record per CDR3 protein. The sample lists about 440,000 distinct CDR3 sequences, about 15% occurring once. The time point denotes: newly diagnosed GD, antithyroid drugs for less than 3 months. Extracted RNA from PBMCs served as the source of the TCR library. The data also belong to a second study, concerning T cells in Graves' hyperthyroidism and ophthalmopathy.

Specimen: peripheral blood mononuclear cells (PBMCs), collected at new diagnosis, from a patient treated with antithyroid drugs. The receptors originated from a woman aged 30 to 39 with Graves disease.

In its sample, this clonotype was seen a few times. The gene calls are TRBV20-1 and TRBJ1-5, with D unclear. CDR1 DFQATT and CDR2 SNEGSKA come from the germline V gene (reference sequence). Between the trimmed V and J ends, which lost 5 bases and 4 bases, there was a span of 12 bases. This CDR3 region has 13 residues. As DNA, the CDR3 is TGCAGTGCTGAAGACGGGTATAATCAGCCCCAGCATTTT. Encoded protein: CSAEDGYNQPQHF.

This clonotype appeared many times. V usage is TRBV6-1 and J usage is TRBJ2-5, with 9 bases lining up with TRBD2. The CDR3 spans 14 residues. The junction had 3 bases not matched to a gene; V was cut back by 5 bases and J by 2 bases. Germline CDR1 is MNHNS and CDR2 is SASEGT. CDR3 region: CASSQTSGQETQYF. Here the CDR3 DNA reads TGTGCCAGCAGTCAGACTAGCGGACAAGAGACCCAGTACTTC.

With regard to this clonotype: Since a much larger clone is just one base distant, this may be a read error. The rearrangement joins TRBV7-9 to TRBJ1-1, with D maybe TRBD1 (5 bases). Germline CDR1 SEHNR, CDR2 FQNEAQ (reference sequence). This CDR3 comprises 15 residues. The V end was cut by 4 bases, the J end by 4 bases, with 16 bases between. The CDR3, as DNA: TGTGCCAGCAGCTCTCGGATAGCAAGGGGCACTGAAGCTTTCTTT. Translation gives CASSSRIARGTEAFF.

On this clonotype: A far larger clone is one nucleotide away, so this likely arose from a read error. The CDR3, as DNA: TGTGCCAGCAGTTACTGGGGGAATCCCTACAGTGAGCAGTTCTTC. It specifies CASSYWGNPYSEQFF. The V and J genes are TRBV6-9 and TRBJ2-3, with D possibly called TRBD1 or TRBD2 (5 bases each). The J call is uncertain, as TRBJ2-1 better fits the DNA end. The CDR3 sequence is 15 residues long. Germline V gene sequence: CDR1 MNHGY, CDR2 SVAAGI.

This clonotype was recorded a few times. This chain links TRBV5-1 with TRBJ2-3; the match to TRBD2 covers 12 bases. Germline CDR1 SGHRS, CDR2 YFSETQ. The CDR3 has 16 amino acids. V was pared by 5 bases and J by 6 bases, with 10 bases of the junction left unmatched. In nucleotides, the CDR3 is TGCGCCAGCAGTCTCCTGACTAGCGGGAGTATTGATACGCAGTATTTT. Encoded protein: CASSLLTSGSIDTQYF.

This clonotype occurred many times. V gene TRBV20-1 combines with J gene TRBJ2-5; 8 bases are shared with TRBD2. In germline, CDR1 is DFQATT, CDR2 SNEGSKA (reference sequence). This CDR3 spans 12 amino acids. V lost 6 bases, J lost 5 bases, and 5 bases stayed unmatched. CDR3 DNA sequence: TGCAGTGCCCAGCGGGGGACGGAGACCCAGTACTTC. Protein product: CSAQRGTETQYF.

This clonotype was observed at least ten times. The CDR3 region is CSARRLAGGRSYNEQFF. The CDR3 DNA follows: TGCAGTGCTAGGAGACTAGCGGGAGGCCGCTCCTACAATGAGCAGTTCTTC. The J gene is TRBJ2-1, the V gene TRBV20-1; TRBD2 matches 13 bases. The CDR3 consists of 17 residues. V lost 3 bases to trimming and J lost 0 bases; unmatched junction nucleotides: 5. Germline CDR1 is DFQATT and CDR2 is SNEGSKA (reference sequence).